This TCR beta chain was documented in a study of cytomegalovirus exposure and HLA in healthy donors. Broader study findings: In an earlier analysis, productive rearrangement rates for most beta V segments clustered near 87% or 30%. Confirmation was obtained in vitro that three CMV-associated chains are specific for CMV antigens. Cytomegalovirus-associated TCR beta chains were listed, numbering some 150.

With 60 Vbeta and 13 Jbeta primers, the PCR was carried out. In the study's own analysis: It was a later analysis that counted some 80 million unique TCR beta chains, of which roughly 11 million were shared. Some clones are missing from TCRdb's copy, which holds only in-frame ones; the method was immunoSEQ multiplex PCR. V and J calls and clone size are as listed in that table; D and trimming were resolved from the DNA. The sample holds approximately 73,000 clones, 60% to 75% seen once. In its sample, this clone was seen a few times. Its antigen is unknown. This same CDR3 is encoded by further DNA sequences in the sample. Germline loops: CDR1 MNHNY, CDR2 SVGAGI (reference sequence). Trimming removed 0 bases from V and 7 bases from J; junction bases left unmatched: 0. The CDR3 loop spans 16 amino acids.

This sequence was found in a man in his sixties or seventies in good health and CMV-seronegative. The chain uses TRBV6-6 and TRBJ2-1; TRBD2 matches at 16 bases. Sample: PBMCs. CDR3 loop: CASSYSGLAGGNEQFF. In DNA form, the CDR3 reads TGTGCCAGCAGTTACTCGGGACTAGCGGGGGGGAATGAGCAGTTCTTC.